Described below is a single T cell receptor beta chain sequence and its context. Its matching antigen is unknown. The data belong to a study of shared clonotypes between healthy human individuals. Whole-study findings and limits: Rarefaction revealed incomplete sorted-subset sequencing despite large depth. What naive subsets generally showed was a larger estimated richness than memory subsets showed.

Germline-derived CDR1 and CDR2 are KGHSH and LQKENI. CDR3 length equals 16 residues. Germline trimming cut 1 base from V and 8 bases from J; bases unmatched to any gene: 5. All donors qualified as healthy HIV-negative adults and had experienced no recent acute infections or vaccinations. Nashville, Tennessee was home to all donors, each a Caucasian adult. The data were produced by immunoSEQ multiplex PCR, yet TCRdb's version contains in-frame clones alone and is incomplete. Here the sample spans around 200,000 clones, around 63% being singletons. V usage is TRBV18 and J usage is TRBJ2-1; 13 bases line up with TRBD2. This sequence was found in a man younger than 45 in good health. Input material: memory CD4+ T cells sorted from blood. Specified subset: CD45RA-negative fraction. CDR3 coding DNA: TGTGCCAGCTCACCACTTCGGACTAGCGGGAGTCATGAGCAGTTCTTC. Protein product: CASSPLRTSGSHEQFF.